This is a list of T cell receptor beta chains from one sample in a study of a mutant IDH1 vaccine in newly diagnosed glioma. The assay was immunoSEQ multiplex PCR, and TCRdb's table has in-frame clones only and misses some. The sample comprises around 40,000 clones, approximately 72% of which are singletons, and more than 4.5% rests with the top ten. These receptors have no known antigen. The sequencing used PBMCs, collected from a glioma patient whose treatment included an IDH1 peptide vaccine. These receptors were obtained from a man aged 45-65 years with glioma. Both conserved end residues are part of each CDR3. The order of the fields is J gene, V gene, CDR3 protein.

TRBJ2-1	TRBV2	CASLSGGRSNEQFF
TRBJ2-2	TRBV27	CASSFGGRGTGELFF
TRBJ2-3	TRBV30	CAWSRDRERATDTQYF
TRBJ1-1	TRBV20-1	CSARLGAEAFF
TRBJ2-7	TRBV7-9	CASTDRDEQYF
TRBJ1-1	TRBV2	CASSRQGAGSTEAFF
TRBJ2-1	TRBV30	CAWSPGGGSYNEQFF
TRBJ2-6	TRBV4-1	CASSPAGQERKFSGANVLTF
TRBJ2-2	TRBV6-5	CAVRGGNTGELFF
TRBJ2-5	TRBV9	CASSEFLGGGETQYF
TRBJ2-7	TRBV27	CASSKGYSYEQYF
TRBJ2-7	TRBV6-1	CASMSSGASYEQYF
TRBJ1-6	TRBV15	CATSTMGRVNSPLHF
TRBJ1-2	TRBV29-1	CSVERTGGFGVIGYTF
TRBJ2-1	TRBV20-1	CSAGTADEQFF
TRBJ2-1	TRBV19	CATSWGSYNEQFF
TRBJ1-5	TRBV28	CASSLGTDELGMPQHF
TRBJ2-7	TRBV5-4	CASSSDGRIYEQYF